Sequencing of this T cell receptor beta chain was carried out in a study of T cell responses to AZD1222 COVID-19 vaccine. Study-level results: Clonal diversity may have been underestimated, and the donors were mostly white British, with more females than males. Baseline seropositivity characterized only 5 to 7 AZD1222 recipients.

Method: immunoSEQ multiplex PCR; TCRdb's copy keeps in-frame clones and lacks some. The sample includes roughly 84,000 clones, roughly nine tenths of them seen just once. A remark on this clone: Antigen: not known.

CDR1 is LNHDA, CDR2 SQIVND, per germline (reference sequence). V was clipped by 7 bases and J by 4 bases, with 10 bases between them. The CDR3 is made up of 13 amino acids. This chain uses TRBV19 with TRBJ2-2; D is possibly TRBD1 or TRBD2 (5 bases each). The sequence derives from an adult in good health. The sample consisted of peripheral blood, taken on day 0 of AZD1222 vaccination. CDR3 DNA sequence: TGTGCCAGTACGACGGGACCCACCGGGGAGCTGTTTTTT. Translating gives CASTTGPTGELFF.